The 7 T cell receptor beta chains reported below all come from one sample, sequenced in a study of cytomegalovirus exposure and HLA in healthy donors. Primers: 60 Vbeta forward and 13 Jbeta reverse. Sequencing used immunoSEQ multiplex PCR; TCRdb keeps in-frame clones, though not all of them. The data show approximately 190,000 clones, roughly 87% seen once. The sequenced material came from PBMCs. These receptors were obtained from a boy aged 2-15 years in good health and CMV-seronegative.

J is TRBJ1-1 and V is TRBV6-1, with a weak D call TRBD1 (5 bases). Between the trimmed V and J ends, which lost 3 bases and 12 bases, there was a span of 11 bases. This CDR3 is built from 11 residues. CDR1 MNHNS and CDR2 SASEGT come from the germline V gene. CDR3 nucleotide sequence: TGTGCCAGCAGTGAGTACACAGGCACTTTCTTT. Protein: CASSEYTGTFF.

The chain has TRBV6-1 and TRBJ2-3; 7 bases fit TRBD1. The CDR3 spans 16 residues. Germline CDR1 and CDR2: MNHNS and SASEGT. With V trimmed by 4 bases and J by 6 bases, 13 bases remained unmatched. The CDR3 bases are TGTGCCAGCAGTGGAGGGGGCGGATATGGGGTCGATACGCAGTATTTT. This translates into CASSGGGGYGVDTQYF.

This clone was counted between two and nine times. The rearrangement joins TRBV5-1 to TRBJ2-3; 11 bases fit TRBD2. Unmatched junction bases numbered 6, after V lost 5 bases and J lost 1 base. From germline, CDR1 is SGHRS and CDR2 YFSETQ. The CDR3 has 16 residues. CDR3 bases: TGCGCCAGCAGGCCCGAGGGACTAGCGGGCACAGATACGCAGTATTTT. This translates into CASRPEGLAGTDTQYF.

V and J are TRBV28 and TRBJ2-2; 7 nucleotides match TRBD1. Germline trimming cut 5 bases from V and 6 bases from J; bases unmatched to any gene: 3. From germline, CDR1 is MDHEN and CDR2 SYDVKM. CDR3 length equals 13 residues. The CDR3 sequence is CASSPGTAGELFF. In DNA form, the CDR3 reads TGTGCCAGCAGTCCTGGGACAGCCGGGGAGCTGTTTTTT.

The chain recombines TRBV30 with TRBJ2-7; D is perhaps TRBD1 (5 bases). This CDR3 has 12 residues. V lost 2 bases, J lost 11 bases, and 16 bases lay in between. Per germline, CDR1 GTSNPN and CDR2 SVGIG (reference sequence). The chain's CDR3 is CAWSTTKDKKYF. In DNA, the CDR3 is TGTGCCTGGAGTACTACTAAGGACAAGAAGTACTTC.

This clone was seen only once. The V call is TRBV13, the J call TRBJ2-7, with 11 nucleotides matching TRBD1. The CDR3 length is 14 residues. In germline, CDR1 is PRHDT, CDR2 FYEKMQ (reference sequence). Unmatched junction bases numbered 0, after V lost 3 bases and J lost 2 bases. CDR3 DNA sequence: TGTGCCAGCAGCTTGGGACAGGGGGCCTACGAGCAGTACTTC. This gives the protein CASSLGQGAYEQYF.

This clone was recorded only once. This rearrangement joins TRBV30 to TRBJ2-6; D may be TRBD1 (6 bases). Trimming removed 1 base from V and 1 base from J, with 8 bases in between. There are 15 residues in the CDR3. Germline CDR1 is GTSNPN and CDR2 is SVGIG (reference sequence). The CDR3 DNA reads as TGTGCCTGGAGTGGAAGGGGGTCTGGGGCCAACGTCCTGACTTTC. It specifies CAWSGRGSGANVLTF.